The present T cell receptor beta chain was sequenced within a study of cytomegalovirus exposure and HLA in healthy donors. This CDR3 comprises 15 residues. Germline V gene sequence: CDR1 WSHSY, CDR2 SAAADI. V was pared by 0 bases and J by 2 bases, with 4 bases of the junction left unmatched. With 60 Vbeta and 13 Jbeta primers, the PCR was carried out. Profiling relied on immunoSEQ multiplex PCR, and the TCRdb table lists in-frame clones only, not all of them. The sample consists of under 150,000 clones, 60% to 85% of them appearing once. Comments on this clone: Its antigen is as yet unknown.

Study-level findings and limits: On later analysis, the bulk of CMV-associated TCR beta chains appeared to be HLA-restricted.

This clonotype originated in a woman in her 40s in good health and CMV-seronegative. The V and J genes are TRBV10-2 and TRBJ2-7; 7 bases align to TRBD2. The sequenced sample was PBMCs. The CDR3 loop is CASSESTSGAYEQYF. Written as DNA, the CDR3 is TGCGCCAGCAGTGAGTCGACCAGCGGGGCCTACGAGCAGTACTTC.